Below are 16 T cell receptor beta chains sequenced from a single sample in a study of shared clonotypes between healthy human individuals. Some clones are missing from TCRdb's copy, which holds only in-frame ones; the method was immunoSEQ multiplex PCR. The sample contains approximately 440,000 clones, roughly three quarters of which appear only once. What was sequenced was PBMCs. These receptors all stem from a woman aged 40-49 years in good health. Some clones in this sample may be carry-over from other donors' samples.

The chain links TRBV7-2 to TRBJ2-1; possibly TRBD1 for D (5 bases). The CDR3 runs to 16 residues. V lost 1 base and J 4 bases, leaving 14 bases between the germline ends. Germline V gene data show CDR1 as SGHTA and CDR2 as FQGNSA. As DNA, the CDR3 is TGTGCCAGCAGCTTAGGTGCCAGGGCAATTTACAATGAGCAGTTCTTC. Amino acids: CASSLGARAIYNEQFF.

Concerning this clone itself: Only one base separates this from a far larger clonotype, so it likely reflects a read error. Other DNA sequences in this sample translate to the same CDR3. The CDR3 nucleotides read TGCGCCAGCAGCGCGGGACGGGGGAACACTGAAGCTTTCTTT. It yields the protein CASSAGRGNTEAFF. The chain couples TRBV7-3 to TRBJ1-1; D might be TRBD1 (5 bases). CDR3 length: 14 amino acids. CDR1 and CDR2 (germline): SGHTA, FQGTGA.

Turning to this clone: A single base is all that separates this from a far larger clone, so a read error is likely. The chain carries TRBV10-3 and TRBJ1-5; 10 bases are a match to TRBD1. Trimming took 0 bases from V and 5 from J; bases not matched to a gene: 7. The CDR3 has 17 amino acids. The germline CDR1 and CDR2 sequences are ENHRY and SYGVKD. CDR3: CAISESVMGQGHQPQHF. CDR3 DNA: TGTGCCATCAGTGAGTCGGTGATGGGACAGGGGCATCAGCCCCAGCATTTT.

This clone appeared a single time. The same CDR3 can be traced to other DNA sequences in this sample. V and J are TRBV5-1 and TRBJ2-2, with 7 nucleotides matching TRBD1. CDR3 length equals 15 residues. Germline CDR1 and CDR2: SGHRS and YFSETQ. Unmatched junction bases numbered 6, after V lost 4 bases and J lost 3 bases. DNA for the CDR3: TGCGCCAGCAGCCTCGACAGGGTCGACACCGGGGAGCTGTTTTTT. As protein: CASSLDRVDTGELFF.

This clone is deemed medium-sized. The sample holds other DNA sequences that translate to the same CDR3. The J gene is TRBJ2-7, the V gene TRBV30, with D perhaps matching TRBD1 or TRBD2 (5 bases each). Germline-derived CDR1 and CDR2 are GTSNPN and SVGIG (reference sequence). Trimming removed 7 bases from V and 3 bases from J, with 16 bases in between. The CDR3 contains 13 residues. Here the CDR3 DNA reads TGTGCCTCGCCGGGACCGTCCATCTACGAGCAGTACTTC. It is translated as CASPGPSIYEQYF.

This clone came up a few times. The V gene is TRBV10-3, the J gene TRBJ2-7; 9 positions match TRBD2. The trim removed 4 bases at V and 0 bases at J, leaving 7 bases unmatched. This CDR3 is 16 amino acids long. Germline V gene lookup returns CDR1 ENHRY and CDR2 SYGVKD. CDR3 in amino acids: CAISARLAASSYEQYF. CDR3 in DNA: TGTGCCATCAGTGCCAGACTAGCGGCCAGCTCCTACGAGCAGTACTTC.

The chain uses TRBV2 and TRBJ2-1; a possible D gene is TRBD2 (7 bases). Trimming shortened V by 7 bases and J by 0 bases, and 13 bases separated the two germline ends. There are 15 residues in the CDR3. From germline, CDR1 is SNHLY and CDR2 FYNNEI. CDR3 DNA sequence: TGTGCCAGCAAGGGGGAGGGTGGCTCCTACAATGAGCAGTTCTTC. Translating it yields CASKGEGGSYNEQFF.

V gene TRBV7-9 combines with J gene TRBJ2-1, with D perhaps matching TRBD2 (7 bases). Germline lookup yields CDR1 SEHNR and CDR2 FQNEAQ (reference sequence). Trimming stripped 5 bases from V and 5 bases from J, with 25 bases between. The CDR3 totals 18 residues. The chain's CDR3 is CASSPEGGLGGTHNEQFF. The CDR3 DNA sequence: TGTGCCAGCAGCCCCGAGGGGGGCTTGGGAGGGACCCACAATGAGCAGTTCTTC. The full variable domain, with the rest looked up from reference TRBV7-9 and TRBJ2-1, is DTGVSQNPRHKITKRGQNVTFRCDPISEHNRLYWYRQTLGQGPEFLTYFQNEAQLEKSRLLSDRFSAERPKGSFSTLEIQRTEQGDSAMYLCASSPEGGLGGTHNEQFFGPGTRLTVL.

This rearrangement joins TRBV28 to TRBJ2-1, with D perhaps matching TRBD1 or TRBD2 (5 bases each). CDR1 and CDR2 from the germline V gene are MDHEN and SYDVKM. This CDR3 has 15 residues. V lost 3 bases and J 6 bases, leaving 15 bases between the germline ends. The CDR3 here is CASSLGVARTNEQFF. In DNA, the CDR3 is TGTGCCAGCAGTTTGGGGGTAGCACGAACCAATGAGCAGTTCTTC.

The chain combines TRBV11-2 with TRBJ2-7, with 8 nucleotides matching TRBD2. The CDR3 is made up of 17 amino acids. Losses at the gene ends were 5 bases for V and 0 bases for J; bases not matched to a gene: 12. Germline assignment: CDR1 SGHAT and CDR2 FQNNGV. The CDR3 loop is CASSRGGTTRSSYEQYF. In nucleotides, the CDR3 is TGTGCCAGCAGCCGGGGGGGGACAACGAGGAGCTCCTACGAGCAGTACTTC.

This clone was seen ten or more times. Different DNA sequences within this sample yield the same CDR3. This rearrangement joins TRBV7-9 to TRBJ2-3, with TRBD2 matching over 7 bases. CDR1 SEHNR and CDR2 FQNEAQ come from the germline V gene (reference sequence). The V segment lost 4 bases and the J segment 2 bases; nucleotides outside the gene matches: 3. The CDR3 has 14 residues. The CDR3 DNA reads TGTGCCAGCAGCTCTAGCGGCTCCACAGATACGCAGTATTTT. It yields the protein CASSSSGSTDTQYF.

The genes are TRBV23-1 and TRBJ2-2; no clear D gene. TRBV23-1 is known as an ORF, though its function is uncertain. Trimming stripped 4 bases from V and 5 bases from J, with 8 bases between. The CDR3 contains 13 residues. The CDR3 sequence is CASSPRVTGELFF. DNA for the CDR3: TGCGCCAGCAGTCCAAGGGTTACCGGGGAGCTGTTTTTT.

This chain joins TRBV5-1 and TRBJ1-1, with D hard to call. This CDR3 has 15 amino acids. CDR1 is SGHRS and CDR2 is YFSETQ in the germline V gene. V was cut by 4 bases and J by 1 base, with 14 bases left in between. CDR3 amino acids: CASSMTGYPNTEAFF. CDR3 in DNA: TGCGCCAGCAGCATGACCGGGTACCCGAACACTGAAGCTTTCTTT.

This chain uses TRBV18 with TRBJ1-5; 9 positions agree with TRBD1. The CDR3 has 14 amino acids. V lost 6 bases and J lost 7; bases outside the gene matches: 7. Germline V lookup: CDR1 KGHSH, CDR2 LQKENI. The CDR3 nucleotides read TGTGCCAGCTCCCGGGACAGGGTCGACCAGCCCCAGCATTTT. Residues: CASSRDRVDQPQHF.

The chain recombines TRBV28 with TRBJ1-4, with 8 positions matching TRBD1. The CDR3 runs to 15 residues. V trimming: 6 bases; J trimming: 8 bases; junction bases outside the gene matches: 11. CDR1 MDHEN and CDR2 SYDVKM come from the germline V gene. In nucleotides, the CDR3 is TGTGCCAGCAGCTCCTGGACAGGGCGGTGGGAAAAACTGTTTTTT. Amino acid sequence: CASSSWTGRWEKLFF.

This clone came up once. Given a far larger clone just one base away, this is likely a sequencing read error. The identical CDR3 is also encoded by other nucleotide sequences in the sample. The gene calls are TRBV2 and TRBJ1-1; D remains ambiguous. The CDR3 has 13 residues. Germline values: CDR1 SNHLY, CDR2 FYNNEI. CDR3 nucleotide sequence: TGTGCCAGCAAGGCAGACATGAACACTGAGGCTTTCTTT. Its protein product is CASKADMNTEAFF.